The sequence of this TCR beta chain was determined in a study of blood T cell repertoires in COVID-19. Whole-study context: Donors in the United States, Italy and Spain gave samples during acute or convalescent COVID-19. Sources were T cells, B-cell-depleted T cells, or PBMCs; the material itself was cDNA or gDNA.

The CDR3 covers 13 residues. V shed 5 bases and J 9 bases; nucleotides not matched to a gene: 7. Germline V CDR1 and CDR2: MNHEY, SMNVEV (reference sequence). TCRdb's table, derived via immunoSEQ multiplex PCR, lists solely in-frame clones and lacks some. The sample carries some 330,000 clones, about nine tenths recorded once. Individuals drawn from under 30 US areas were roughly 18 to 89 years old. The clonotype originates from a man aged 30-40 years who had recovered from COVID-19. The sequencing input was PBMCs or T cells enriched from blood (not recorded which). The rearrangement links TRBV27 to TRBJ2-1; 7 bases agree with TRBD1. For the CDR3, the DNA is TGTGCCAGCAGTGTAACAGGGGTCAGTGAGCAGTTCTTC. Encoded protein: CASSVTGVSEQFF.